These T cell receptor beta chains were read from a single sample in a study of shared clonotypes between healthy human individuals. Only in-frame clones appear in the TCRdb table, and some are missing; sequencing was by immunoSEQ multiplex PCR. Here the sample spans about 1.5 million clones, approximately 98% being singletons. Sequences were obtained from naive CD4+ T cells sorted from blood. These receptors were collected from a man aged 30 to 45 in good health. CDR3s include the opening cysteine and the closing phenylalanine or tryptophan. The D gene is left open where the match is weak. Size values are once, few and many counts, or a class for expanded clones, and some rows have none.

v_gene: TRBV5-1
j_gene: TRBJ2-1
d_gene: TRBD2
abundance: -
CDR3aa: CASRKLGGTYNEQFF
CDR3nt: TGCGCCAGCAGGAAGCTGGGAGGGACCTACAATGAGCAGTTCTTC

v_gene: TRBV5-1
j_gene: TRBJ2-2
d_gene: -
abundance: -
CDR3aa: CASSRERSTGELFF
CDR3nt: TGCGCCAGCAGCAGGGAGAGAAGCACCGGGGAGCTGTTTTTT

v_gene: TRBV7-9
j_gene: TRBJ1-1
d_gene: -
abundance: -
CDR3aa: CASSLVGNTEAFF
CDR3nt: TGTGCCAGCAGCTTGGTTGGGAACACTGAAGCTTTCTTT

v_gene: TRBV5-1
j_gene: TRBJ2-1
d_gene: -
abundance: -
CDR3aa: CASSLDLNEQFF
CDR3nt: TGCGCCAGCAGCTTGGACCTCAATGAGCAGTTCTTC

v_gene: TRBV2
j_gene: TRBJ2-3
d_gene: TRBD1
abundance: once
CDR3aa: CASSSDRGRPDTQYF
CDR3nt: TGTGCCAGCAGTTCCGACAGGGGGCGACCAGATACGCAGTATTTT

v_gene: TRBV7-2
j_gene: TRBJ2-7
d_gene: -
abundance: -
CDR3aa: CASSPQGGMYEQYF
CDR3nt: TGTGCCAGCAGCCCCCAGGGGGGGATGTACGAGCAGTACTTC

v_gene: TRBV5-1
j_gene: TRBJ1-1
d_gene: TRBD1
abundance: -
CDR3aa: CASSFGTGGVNTEAFF
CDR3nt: TGCGCCAGCAGCTTCGGGACAGGGGGCGTCAACACTGAAGCTTTCTTT

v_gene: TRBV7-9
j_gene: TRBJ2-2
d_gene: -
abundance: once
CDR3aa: CASSLAQGELFF
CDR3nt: TGTGCCAGCAGCTTAGCTCAGGGGGAGCTGTTTTTT

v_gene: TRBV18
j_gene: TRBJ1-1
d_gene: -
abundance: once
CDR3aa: CASSPLEGTEAFF
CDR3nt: TGTGCCAGCTCACCCCTCGAGGGAACTGAAGCTTTCTTT

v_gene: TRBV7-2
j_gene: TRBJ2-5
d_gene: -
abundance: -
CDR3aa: CASSLLQGETQYF
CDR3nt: TGTGCCAGCAGCTTATTACAGGGAGAGACCCAGTACTTC

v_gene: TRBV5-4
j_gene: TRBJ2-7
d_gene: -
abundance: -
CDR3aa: CASSADSLYEQYF
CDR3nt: TGTGCCAGCAGCGCGGACAGTCTGTACGAGCAGTACTTC